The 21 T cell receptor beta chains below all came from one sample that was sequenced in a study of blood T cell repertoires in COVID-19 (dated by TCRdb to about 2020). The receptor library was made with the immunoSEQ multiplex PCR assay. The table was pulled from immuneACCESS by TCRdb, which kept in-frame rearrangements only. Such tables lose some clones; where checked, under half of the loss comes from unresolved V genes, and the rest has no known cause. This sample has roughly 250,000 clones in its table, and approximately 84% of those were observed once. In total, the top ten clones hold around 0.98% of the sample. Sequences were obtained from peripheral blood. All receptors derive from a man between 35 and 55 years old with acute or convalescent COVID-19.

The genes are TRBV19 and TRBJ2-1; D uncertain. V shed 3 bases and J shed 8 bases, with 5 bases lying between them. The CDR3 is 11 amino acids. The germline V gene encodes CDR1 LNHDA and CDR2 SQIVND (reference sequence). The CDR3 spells CASSIWHEQFF. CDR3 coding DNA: TGTGCCAGTAGTATTTGGCATGAGCAGTTCTTC. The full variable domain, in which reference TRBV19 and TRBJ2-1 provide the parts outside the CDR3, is DGGITQSPKYLFRKEGQNVTLSCEQNLNHDAMYWYRQDPGQGLRLIYYSQIVNDFQKGDIAEGYSVSREKKESFPLTVTSAQKNPTAFYLCASSIWHEQFFGPGTRLTVL.

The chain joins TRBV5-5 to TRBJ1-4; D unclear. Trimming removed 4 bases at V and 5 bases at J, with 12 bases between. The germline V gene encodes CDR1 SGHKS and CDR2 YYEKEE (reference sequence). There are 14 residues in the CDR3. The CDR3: CASSPPPRNEKLFF. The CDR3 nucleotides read TGTGCCAGCAGCCCCCCCCCGCGGAATGAAAAACTGTTTTTT.

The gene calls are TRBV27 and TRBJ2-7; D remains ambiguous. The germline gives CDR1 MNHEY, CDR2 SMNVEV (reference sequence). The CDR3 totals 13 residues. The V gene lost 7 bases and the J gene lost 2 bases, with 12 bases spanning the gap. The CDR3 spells CASKSGITYEQYF. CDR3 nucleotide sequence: TGTGCCAGCAAATCAGGTATCACCTACGAGCAGTACTTC.

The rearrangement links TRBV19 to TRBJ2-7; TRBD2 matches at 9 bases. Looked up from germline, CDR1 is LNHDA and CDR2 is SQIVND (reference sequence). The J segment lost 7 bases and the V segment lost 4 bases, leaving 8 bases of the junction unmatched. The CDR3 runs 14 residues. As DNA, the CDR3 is TGTGCCAGTAGTAGCGGGGGGGCCGCAAGAGAGCAGTACTTC. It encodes CASSSGGAAREQYF.

The CDR3 is CASSLVGGKSEKLFF. The DNA of the CDR3 is TGTGCCAGCAGCTTAGTCGGGGGGAAGAGTGAAAAACTGTTTTTT. The V call is TRBV11-2, the J call TRBJ1-4, with TRBD1 as a possible D gene (5 bases). Trimming left V 1 base short and J 7 bases short, with 13 bases between. This CDR3 contains 15 residues. The germline CDR1 and CDR2 sequences are SGHAT and FQNNGV.

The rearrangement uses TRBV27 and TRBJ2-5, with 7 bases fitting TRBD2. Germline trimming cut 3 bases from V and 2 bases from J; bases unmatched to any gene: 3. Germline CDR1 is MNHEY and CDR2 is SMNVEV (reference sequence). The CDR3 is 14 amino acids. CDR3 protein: CASSLGGIQETQYF. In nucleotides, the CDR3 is TGTGCCAGCAGTTTGGGGGGGATACAAGAGACCCAGTACTTC.

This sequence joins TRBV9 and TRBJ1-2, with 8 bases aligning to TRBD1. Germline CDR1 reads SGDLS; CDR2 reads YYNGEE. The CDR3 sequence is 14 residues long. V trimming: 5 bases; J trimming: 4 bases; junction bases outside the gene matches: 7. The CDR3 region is CASSASGTGYGYTF. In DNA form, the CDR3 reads TGTGCCAGCAGTGCCTCCGGGACAGGCTATGGCTACACCTTC.

The CDR3 DNA reads TGTGCCAGCTCACCATCCGGGACAGGGCTTACTGAAGCTTTCTTT. Its translation: CASSPSGTGLTEAFF. The chain joins TRBV18 to TRBJ1-1; 9 bases are shared with TRBD1. The CDR3 has 15 amino acids. The V segment lost 2 bases and the J segment 5 bases; nucleotides outside the gene matches: 6. Germline V gives CDR1 KGHSH, CDR2 LQKENI.

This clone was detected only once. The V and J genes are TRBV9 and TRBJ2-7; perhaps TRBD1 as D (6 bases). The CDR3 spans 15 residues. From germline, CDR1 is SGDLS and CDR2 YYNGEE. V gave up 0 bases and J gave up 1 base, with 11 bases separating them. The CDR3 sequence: CASSVEAGVSYEQYF. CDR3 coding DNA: TGTGCCAGCAGCGTAGAGGCAGGGGTGTCCTACGAGCAGTACTTC.

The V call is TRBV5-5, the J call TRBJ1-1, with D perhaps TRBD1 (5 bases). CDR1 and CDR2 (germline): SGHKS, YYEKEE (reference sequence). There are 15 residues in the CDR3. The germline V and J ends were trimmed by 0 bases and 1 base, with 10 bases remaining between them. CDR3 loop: CASSLGQMGNTEAFF. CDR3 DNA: TGTGCCAGCAGCTTGGGACAGATGGGGAACACTGAAGCTTTCTTT.

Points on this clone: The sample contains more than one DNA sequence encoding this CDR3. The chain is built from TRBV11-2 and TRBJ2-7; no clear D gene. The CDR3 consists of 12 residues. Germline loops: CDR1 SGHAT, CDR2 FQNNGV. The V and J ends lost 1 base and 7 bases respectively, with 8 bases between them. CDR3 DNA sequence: TGTGCCAGCAGCTTAGGGTCCGGGGAGCAGTACTTC. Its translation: CASSLGSGEQYF.

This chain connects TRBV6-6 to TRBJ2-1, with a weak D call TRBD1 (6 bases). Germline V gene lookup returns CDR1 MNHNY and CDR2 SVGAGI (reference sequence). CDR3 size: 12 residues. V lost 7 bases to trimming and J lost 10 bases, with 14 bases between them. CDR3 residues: CASTYRAGEQFF. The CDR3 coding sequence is TGTGCCAGCACCTACAGGGCTGGAGAGCAGTTCTTC.

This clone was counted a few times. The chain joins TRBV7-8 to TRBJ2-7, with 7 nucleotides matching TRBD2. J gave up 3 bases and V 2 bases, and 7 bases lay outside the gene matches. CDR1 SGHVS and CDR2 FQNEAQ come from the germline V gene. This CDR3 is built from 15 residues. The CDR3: CASSLYPSGIYEQYF. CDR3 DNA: TGTGCCAGCAGCTTATATCCTAGCGGAATCTACGAGCAGTACTTC.

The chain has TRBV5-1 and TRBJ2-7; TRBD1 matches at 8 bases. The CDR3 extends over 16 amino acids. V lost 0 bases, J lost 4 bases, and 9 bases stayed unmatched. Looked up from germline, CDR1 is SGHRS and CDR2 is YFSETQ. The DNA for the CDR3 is TGCGCCAGCAGCTTGGTGCAGGGGGCAAACTTATACGAGCAGTACTTC. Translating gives CASSLVQGANLYEQYF.

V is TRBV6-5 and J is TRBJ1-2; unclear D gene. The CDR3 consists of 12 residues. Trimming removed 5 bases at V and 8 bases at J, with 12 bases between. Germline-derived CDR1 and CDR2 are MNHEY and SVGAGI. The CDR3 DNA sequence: TGTGCCAGCAGTAAAACAGCGGGGGGCTACACCTTC. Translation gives CASSKTAGGYTF.

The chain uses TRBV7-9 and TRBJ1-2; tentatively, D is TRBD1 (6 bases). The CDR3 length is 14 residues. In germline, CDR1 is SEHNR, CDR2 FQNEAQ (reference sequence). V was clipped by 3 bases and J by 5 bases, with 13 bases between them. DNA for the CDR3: TGTGCCAGCAGCTTGACAGGTTTCTTATATGGCTACACCTTC. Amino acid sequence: CASSLTGFLYGYTF. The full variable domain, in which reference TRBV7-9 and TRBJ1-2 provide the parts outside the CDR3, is DTGVSQNPRHKITKRGQNVTFRCDPISEHNRLYWYRQTLGQGPEFLTYFQNEAQLEKSRLLSDRFSAERPKGSFSTLEIQRTEQGDSAMYLCASSLTGFLYGYTFGSGTRLTVV.

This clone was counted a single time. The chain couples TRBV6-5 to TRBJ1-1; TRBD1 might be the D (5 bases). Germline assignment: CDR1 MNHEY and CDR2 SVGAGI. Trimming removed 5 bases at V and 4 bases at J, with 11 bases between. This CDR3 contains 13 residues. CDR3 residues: CASSKGRSTEAFF. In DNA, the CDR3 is TGTGCCAGCAGTAAGGGGCGAAGCACTGAAGCTTTCTTT.

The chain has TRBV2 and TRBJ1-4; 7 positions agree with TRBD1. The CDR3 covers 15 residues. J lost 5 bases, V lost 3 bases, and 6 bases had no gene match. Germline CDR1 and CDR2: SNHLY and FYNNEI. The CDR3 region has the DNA TGTGCCAGCAGTGACGGAGGGGGCGGCAATGAAAAACTGTTTTTT. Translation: CASSDGGGGNEKLFF.

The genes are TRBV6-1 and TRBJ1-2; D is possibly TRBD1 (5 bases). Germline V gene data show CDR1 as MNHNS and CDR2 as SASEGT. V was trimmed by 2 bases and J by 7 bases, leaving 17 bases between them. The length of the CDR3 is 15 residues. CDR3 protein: CASSERAGIFSGYTF. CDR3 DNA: TGTGCCAGCAGTGAAAGGGCAGGGATATTCAGTGGCTACACCTTC.

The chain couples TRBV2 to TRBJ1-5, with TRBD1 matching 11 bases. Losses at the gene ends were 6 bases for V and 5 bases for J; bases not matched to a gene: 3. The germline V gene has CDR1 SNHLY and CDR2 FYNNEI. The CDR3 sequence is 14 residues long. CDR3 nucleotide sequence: TGTGCCAGCAGGGGACAGGGGGATTATCAGCCCCAGCATTTT. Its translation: CASRGQGDYQPQHF.

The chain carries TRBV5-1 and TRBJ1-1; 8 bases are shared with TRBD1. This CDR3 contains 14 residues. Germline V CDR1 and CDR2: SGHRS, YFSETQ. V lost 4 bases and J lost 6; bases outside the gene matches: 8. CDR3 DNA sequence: TGCGCCAGCAGCCTCGGACAGGGAGACGCTGAAGCTTTCTTT. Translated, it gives CASSLGQGDAEAFF.